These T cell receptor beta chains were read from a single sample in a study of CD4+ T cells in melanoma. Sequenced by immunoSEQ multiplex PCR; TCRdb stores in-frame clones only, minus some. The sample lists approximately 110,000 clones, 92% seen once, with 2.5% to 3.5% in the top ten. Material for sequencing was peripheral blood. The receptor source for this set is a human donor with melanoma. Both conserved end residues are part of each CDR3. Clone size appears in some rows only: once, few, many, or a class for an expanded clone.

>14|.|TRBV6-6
CASSEAGGGEKLFF
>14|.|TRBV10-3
CAAQSRPTIYEQYF
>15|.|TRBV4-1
CASSQGQGSGNTIYF
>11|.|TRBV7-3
CASSLRDTQYF
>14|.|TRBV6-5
CASSPYTGNYGYTF
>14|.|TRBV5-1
CASSFQVGNTEAFF
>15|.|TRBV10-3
CAISEAGGRRDTQYF
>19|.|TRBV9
CASSSQSRGAGGRQETQYF
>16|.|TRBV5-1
CASSPGTDSGANVLTF
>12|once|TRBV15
CATSRENSPLHF
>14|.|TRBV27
CASSVRGALQPQHF
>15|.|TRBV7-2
CASSLSGREINEQFF
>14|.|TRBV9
CASSPWGGGYEQYF
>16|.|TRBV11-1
CASSSWTSGTRHEQYF
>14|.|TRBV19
CASSMGQGRTEAFF
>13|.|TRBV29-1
CSGSQQGQNIQYF
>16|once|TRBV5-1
CASSSNLRSGANVLTF
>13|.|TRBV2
CASRVTGDSPLHF
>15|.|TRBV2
CASSPEAGNNQPQHF
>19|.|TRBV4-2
CASSKQPGQGMMGNQPQHF
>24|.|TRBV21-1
CASSKIYWDRERCGFRNSYNEQFF
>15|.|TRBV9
CASGIGRGNYNEQFF
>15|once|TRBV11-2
CASTRTGAEFYEQYF
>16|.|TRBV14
CASSQGTGVLNYGYTF
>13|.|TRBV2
CASIKELVATQYF
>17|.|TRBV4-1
CASSQLTGTAMRNEQFF
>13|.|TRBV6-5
CAAGAPGYYEQYF
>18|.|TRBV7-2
CASSLSPPSSISSYEQYF
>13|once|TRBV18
CASSPPAGGPLHF
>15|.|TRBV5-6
CASSLRGGGTDTQYF
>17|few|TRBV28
CASTPRGDRRGTYGYTF
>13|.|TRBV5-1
CASTPEGEGPQHF
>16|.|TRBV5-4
CASSLGPGEVNQPQHF
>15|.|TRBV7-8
CASSLAGVSPYEQYF
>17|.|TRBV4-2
CASSQTGTARRANVLTF
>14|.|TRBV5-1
CASSRDRVVGGYTF
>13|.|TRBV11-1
CASSPLGFSPLHF
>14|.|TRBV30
CAWNRKGVSYEQYF
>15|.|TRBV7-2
CASSSQTGNTGELFF
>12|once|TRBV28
CASSLVAYEQYF
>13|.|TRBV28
CASSFNLANEQFF
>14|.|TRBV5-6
CASSPPDSWGGYTF
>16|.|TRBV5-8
CASSFIPDYSNQPQHF
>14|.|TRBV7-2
CASSYQGMGYEQYF
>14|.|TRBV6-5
CASSYYGSNQPQHF
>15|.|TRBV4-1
CASSQEPTANTEAFF
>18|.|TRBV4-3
CASSQDGTSGGLTDTQYF